This T cell receptor beta chain was identified in a study of T cells in Graves' hyperthyroidism and ophthalmopathy. Amplification of TCR beta CDR3 regions was performed using RNA transcripts as template. Primed by the HTBI set, a first-round RT-PCR was run on the TCR CDR3. Using its own MiXCR run on the multiplex PCR reads, TCRdb lists one record per CDR3 protein. Of 650,000 to 850,000 distinct CDR3 sequences listed, around 19% are singletons. Germline values: CDR1 MGHRA, CDR2 YSYEKL. This CDR3 has 12 residues. Deletions cut 1 base from V and 8 bases from J, with 6 bases between. Material: blood. The sequence was collected from a woman between 50 and 59 years old with Graves' hyperthyroidism that later progressed to Graves' ophthalmopathy. The chain links TRBV4-1 to TRBJ2-1; D is unclear. The CDR3 spells CASSQVLDEQFF. CDR3 in DNA: TGCGCCAGCAGCCAAGTCTTGGATGAGCAGTTCTTC.